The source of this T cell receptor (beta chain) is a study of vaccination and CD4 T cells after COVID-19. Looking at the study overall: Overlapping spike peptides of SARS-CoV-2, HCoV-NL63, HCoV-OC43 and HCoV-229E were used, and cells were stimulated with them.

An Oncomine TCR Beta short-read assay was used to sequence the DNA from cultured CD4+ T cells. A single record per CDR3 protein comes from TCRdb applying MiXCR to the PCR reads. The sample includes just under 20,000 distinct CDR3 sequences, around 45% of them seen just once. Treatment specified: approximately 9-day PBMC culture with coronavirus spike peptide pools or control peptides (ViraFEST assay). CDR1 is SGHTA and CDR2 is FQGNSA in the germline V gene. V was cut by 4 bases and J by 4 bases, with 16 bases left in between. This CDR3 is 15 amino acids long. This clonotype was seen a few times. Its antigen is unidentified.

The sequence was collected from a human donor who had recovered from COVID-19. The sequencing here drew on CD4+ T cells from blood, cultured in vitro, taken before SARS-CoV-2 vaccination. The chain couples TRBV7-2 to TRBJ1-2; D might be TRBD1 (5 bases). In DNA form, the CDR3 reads TGTGCCAGCAGCTCCAACGGGGGTTCTGGCTATGGCTACACCTTC. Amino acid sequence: CASSSNGGSGYGYTF.